Listed below are T cell receptor beta chains from one sample, sequenced in a study of OX40 agonist ivuxolimab in advanced cancers. Clones were read by immunoSEQ multiplex PCR, and TCRdb kept only the in-frame ones, dropping some. The sample has 80,000 or so clones; 90% are singletons. Sample: CD4+ or CD8+ T cells sorted from blood, taken in a trial of the OX40 agonist ivuxolimab. All receptors derive from an adult with an advanced solid tumor such as melanoma, head and neck, liver or kidney cancer. CDR3s include the opening cysteine and the closing phenylalanine or tryptophan. D genes are given only for firm matches. Not all rows give a size; the values are once, few, many and, for expanded clones, a class.

j_call v_call d_call clone_size cdr3_nt cdr3_aa
TRBJ2-1 TRBV7-8 TRBD2 - TGTGCCAGCAGCACAATACTAGCGGGACTCTACAATGAGCAGTTCTTC CASSTILAGLYNEQFF
TRBJ2-5 TRBV6-1 TRBD1 few TGTGCCAGCAGCACGACAGGGAACCAAGAGACCCAGTACTTC CASSTTGNQETQYF
TRBJ1-4 TRBV4-3 TRBD1 few TGCGCCAGCAGCCTCGGACAGGTCGGTTTTGCGACTAATGAAAAACTGTTTTTT CASSLGQVGFATNEKLFF
TRBJ1-2 TRBV11-3 - - TGTGCCAGCAGCTCGGAGGGGACTCCTTATGGCTACACCTTC CASSSEGTPYGYTF
TRBJ1-2 TRBV5-4 - - TGTGCCAGCAGCTCCCAACAGGGCCTCGGGTGGGGCTACACCTTC CASSSQQGLGWGYTF
TRBJ1-3 TRBV6-5 - - TGTGCCAGCAGTTACCGGACAACCGAAAACACCATATATTTT CASSYRTTENTIYF
TRBJ1-2 TRBV6-5 TRBD1 - TGTGCCAGCAGTTACTCGGGCAGGGGGCTTATCGATGGCTACACCTTC CASSYSGRGLIDGYTF
TRBJ1-5 TRBV4-1 - - TGCGCCAGCAGCCCGTTAGACAGAGACAATCAGCCCCAGCATTTT CASSPLDRDNQPQHF
TRBJ1-2 TRBV7-2 - - TGTGCCAGCAGCTTAGCGGGAGGGGTTAACTATGGCTACACCTTC CASSLAGGVNYGYTF
TRBJ1-2 TRBV7-9 - - TGTGCCAGCAGCTTAGACAGGGACGACTATGGCTACACCTTC CASSLDRDDYGYTF
TRBJ1-2 TRBV21-1 - - TGTGCCAGCAGCTCCGAATTGGGACGGAACTATGGCTACACCTTC CASSSELGRNYGYTF
TRBJ1-6 TRBV6-1 - once TGTGCCAGCACGAGAAGCGTCGCCTCGAATTCACCCCTCCACTTT CASTRSVASNSPLHF
TRBJ2-2 TRBV30 - - TGTGCCTGGAGTACAGGGAACACCGGGGAGCTGTTTTTT CAWSTGNTGELFF
TRBJ2-3 TRBV5-6 - - TGTGCCAGCAGGTTCCCGGGACTCGTCCCGGATACGCAGTATTTT CASRFPGLVPDTQYF
TRBJ1-4 TRBV14 TRBD1 - TGTGCCAGCAGCCGACAGGGGGTTGAAAAACTGTTTTTT CASSRQGVEKLFF
TRBJ2-3 TRBV7-6 TRBD2 - TGTGCCAGCAGCTTAGCACCGGGACTAAAAACAGATACGCAGTATTTT CASSLAPGLKTDTQYF
TRBJ2-1 TRBV5-1 - - TGCGCCAGCAGCTTGGACAGCTACAATGAGCAGTTCTTC CASSLDSYNEQFF
TRBJ2-3 TRBV6-5 - - TGTGCCAGCAGTTGGGGACGTAGCACAGATACGCAGTATTTT CASSWGRSTDTQYF
TRBJ1-1 TRBV2 - - TGTGCCAGCATTCTAAGACAGCCGAACACTGAAGCTTTCTTT CASILRQPNTEAFF
TRBJ2-1 TRBV2 - - TGTGCCAGCGTAGTAGAAGCCCTCTCCTACAATGAGCAGTTCTTC CASVVEALSYNEQFF
TRBJ1-6 TRBV7-2 - few TGTGCCAGCAGCTTAACCAGGGTTACACCCCTCCACTTT CASSLTRVTPLHF
TRBJ2-7 TRBV11-2 - - TGTGCCAGCAGTCGACAGTACTCCTACGAGCAGTACTTC CASSRQYSYEQYF
TRBJ2-5 TRBV28 TRBD1 - TGTGCCAGCAGTCCCGGGACAGGGGAAGAGACCCAGTACTTC CASSPGTGEETQYF
TRBJ2-2 TRBV18 - - TGTGCCAGCTCAACCAGGGGGGCGACCACCGGGGAGCTGTTTTTT CASSTRGATTGELFF
TRBJ1-1 TRBV27 TRBD1 - TGTGCCAGCAGTTTAAGTTACAGGGGGGACACTGAAGCTTTCTTT CASSLSYRGDTEAFF
TRBJ1-4 TRBV6-6 TRBD1 - TGTGCCAGCAGTTACTCAGGGACAGGAGAAAAACTGTTTTTT CASSYSGTGEKLFF
TRBJ2-7 TRBV5-1 TRBD1 - TGCGCCAGCAGCTCACGGACAGGGTTTACCTACGAGCAGTACTTC CASSSRTGFTYEQYF
TRBJ2-4 TRBV2 - - TGTGCCAGCAGTGATGAAGGCGGAAGGAAAAACATTCAGTACTTC CASSDEGGRKNIQYF
TRBJ2-3 TRBV10-2 TRBD2 - TGCGCCACCGAACGGGGGGTAGCGGGGAGGGCAGATACGCAGTATTTT CATERGVAGRADTQYF
TRBJ2-1 TRBV7-2 TRBD2 - TGTGCCAGCAGCAAGGGGACTAGCGGCTACAATGAGCAGTTCTTC CASSKGTSGYNEQFF
TRBJ2-1 TRBV2 TRBD2 - TGTGCCAGCACGAAACTAGCGGGAGGCCCCAATGAGCAGTTCTTC CASTKLAGGPNEQFF
TRBJ2-5 TRBV18 - - TGTGCCAGCTCCTGGACAATGGACGAGACCCAGTACTTC CASSWTMDETQYF
TRBJ1-5 TRBV18 - few TGTGCCAGCTCACCAAGGGAGGGCCCAGGGGGCAATCAGCCCCAGCATTTT CASSPREGPGGNQPQHF
TRBJ2-3 TRBV10-3 TRBD2 - TGTGCCATCAGTGATGGGGCGGGAGTAACAGATACGCAGTATTTT CAISDGAGVTDTQYF
TRBJ1-2 TRBV29-1 TRBD1 - TGCAGCGTGGTACAGGGGGCGTTGGGCTACACCTTC CSVVQGALGYTF
TRBJ2-5 TRBV11-3 TRBD2 once TGTGCCAGCAGCTTATCAGCGGGGGTTGAGACCCAGTACTTC CASSLSAGVETQYF
TRBJ2-1 TRBV18 - - TGTGCCAGCTCCACGGACAGTAACTACAATGAGCAGTTCTTC CASSTDSNYNEQFF
TRBJ2-5 TRBV5-1 - once TGCGCCAGCAGCGCTACCCAAGAGACCCAGTACTTC CASSATQETQYF
TRBJ2-7 TRBV28 TRBD2 - TGTGCCAGCAGTTCCCTAGCGGCCTCCTACGAGCAGTACTTC CASSSLAASYEQYF
TRBJ1-3 TRBV7-2 - - TGTGCCAGCAGCCCCTTAGGGGCTACGGGAAACACCATATATTTT CASSPLGATGNTIYF
TRBJ1-5 TRBV7-2 - - TGTGCCAGCAGCTTATCGAGTGATCAGCCCCAGCATTTT CASSLSSDQPQHF
TRBJ2-7 TRBV5-1 TRBD2 - TGCGCCAGCAGCTTCGAGGGCGGGGGCTACGAGCAGTACTTC CASSFEGGGYEQYF
TRBJ2-7 TRBV2 TRBD1 - TGTGCCATAGGGGGGACAGGAAACGAGCAGTACTTC CAIGGTGNEQYF